What follows are 19 T cell receptor beta chains derived from one specimen sequenced in a study of blood T cell repertoires in COVID-19. Clones were read by immunoSEQ multiplex PCR, and TCRdb kept only the in-frame ones, dropping some. The sample lists about 300,000 clones, around 89% seen once, with 5.5% to 8% in the top ten. Source material: peripheral blood. These receptors all stem from a woman in her fifties or sixties with COVID-19, enrolled during active disease.

This clone was picked up a small number of times. CDR3 sequence reads: CASSLESYGYTF. CDR3 DNA: TGTGCCAGCAGCTTAGAGAGCTATGGCTACACCTTC. The rearrangement joins TRBV7-9 to TRBJ1-2; no firm D call. Trimming cost V 1 base and J 4 bases, with 4 bases left between them. Germline CDR1 SEHNR, CDR2 FQNEAQ (reference sequence). CDR3 size: 12 residues.

This chain links TRBV19 with TRBJ1-3; no reliable D call. Deletions cut 8 bases from V and 0 bases from J, with 14 bases between. Germline V lookup: CDR1 LNHDA, CDR2 SQIVND (reference sequence). The CDR3 covers 15 residues. CDR3 sequence: CASARDLSSGNTIYF. The CDR3 DNA sequence: TGTGCCAGTGCGAGGGATCTCAGCTCTGGAAACACCATATATTTT.

CDR3 DNA sequence: TGTGCCAGCAGCTTGCAGGGAAACACCATATATTTT. It yields the protein CASSLQGNTIYF. The chain is built from TRBV13 and TRBJ1-3; D unresolved. With 3 bases removed from V and 4 bases from J, the gap between germline ends came to 4 bases. CDR1 is PRHDT, CDR2 FYEKMQ, per germline (reference sequence). This CDR3 has 12 residues.

J is TRBJ1-1 and V is TRBV6-1; D is uncertain. The V gene lost 2 bases and the J gene lost 1 base, with 11 bases spanning the gap. The CDR3 consists of 15 residues. Germline V gene sequence: CDR1 MNHNS, CDR2 SASEGT. The CDR3 sequence is CASSETPTRNTEAFF. The DNA of the CDR3 is TGTGCCAGCAGTGAAACCCCGACTAGGAACACTGAAGCTTTCTTT.

The chain is built from TRBV9 and TRBJ1-2, with D possibly TRBD1 on 5 matching bases. V shed 0 bases and J shed 2 bases, with 17 bases lying between them. The CDR3 is 17 residues long. The germline V gene has CDR1 SGDLS and CDR2 YYNGEE. In DNA form, the CDR3 reads TGTGCCAGCAGCGTAGGGGGCTCCCTGGCCAAAAACTATGGCTACACCTTC. Its protein product is CASSVGGSLAKNYGYTF.

The V gene is TRBV15, the J gene TRBJ2-5; the D gene is possibly TRBD1 (5 bases). V was pared by 1 base and J by 1 base, with 10 bases between. This CDR3 contains 15 residues. CDR1 and CDR2 from the germline V gene are LNHNV and YYDKDF (reference sequence). The CDR3, as DNA: TGTGCCACCAGCAGAGTGGGGCCGGTCCAAGAGACCCAGTACTTC. Translated, it gives CATSRVGPVQETQYF.

This chain uses TRBV7-8 with TRBJ2-1; 10 nucleotides agree with TRBD2. Germline CDR1 is SGHVS and CDR2 is FQNEAQ. The CDR3 has 15 residues. V lost 6 bases to trimming and J lost 6 bases; unmatched junction nucleotides: 8. The CDR3 protein is CASSPPLAGANEQFF. The CDR3 coding sequence is TGTGCCAGCAGTCCGCCTCTAGCGGGAGCCAATGAGCAGTTCTTC.

Points on this clone: This CDR3 is also generated by other DNA sequences in the sample. The J gene is TRBJ2-7, the V gene TRBV7-2, with D possibly being TRBD2 (7 bases). Germline CDR1 and CDR2: SGHTA and FQGNSA. V lost 6 bases and J lost 1, with 16 bases in between. CDR3 length equals 15 residues. In DNA, the CDR3 is TGTGCCAGCAGTCTTAGGGGGGGTCTATCCTACGAGCAGTACTTC. Its protein is CASSLRGGLSYEQYF.

The chain combines TRBV11-2 with TRBJ2-3, with 10 bases matching TRBD2. The CDR3 has 15 residues. Germline V gene data show CDR1 as SGHAT and CDR2 as FQNNGV. Trimming cost V 6 bases and J 3 bases; bases outside gene matches: 6. CDR3 loop: CASRPSGRATDTQYF. CDR3 DNA sequence: TGTGCCAGCAGACCCAGCGGGAGGGCAACAGATACGCAGTATTTT. Variable domain in full (rest from reference TRBV11-2 and TRBJ2-3): EAGVAQSPRYKIIEKRQSVAFWCNPISGHATLYWYQQILGQGPKLLIQFQNNGVVDDSQLPKDRFSAERLKGVDSTLKIQPAKLEDSAVYLCASRPSGRATDTQYFGPGTRLTVL.

This clone turned up a few times. CDR3: CASRRGTSASEQYF. CDR3 in DNA: TGTGCCAGCAGACGTGGGACTAGCGCCAGTGAGCAGTACTTC. The chain combines TRBV5-4 with TRBJ2-7, with 10 bases lining up with TRBD2. From germline, CDR1 is SGHNT and CDR2 YYREEE (reference sequence). The CDR3 spans 14 residues. V lost 5 bases to trimming and J lost 7 bases; unmatched junction nucleotides: 9.

This chain uses TRBV10-3 with TRBJ2-1, with 15 nucleotides matching TRBD2. The CDR3 sequence is 16 residues long. Germline values: CDR1 ENHRY, CDR2 SYGVKD. The trim removed 4 bases at V and 4 bases at J, leaving 2 bases unmatched. The CDR3 loop reads CAISGTSGRAYNEQFF. In DNA, the CDR3 is TGTGCCATCAGTGGGACTAGCGGGAGGGCTTACAATGAGCAGTTCTTC.

The genes are TRBV27 and TRBJ1-5, with 8 bases lining up with TRBD1. V trimming: 4 bases; J trimming: 4 bases; junction bases outside the gene matches: 6. The CDR3 spans 15 residues. From germline, CDR1 is MNHEY and CDR2 SMNVEV (reference sequence). The CDR3 nucleotides read TGTGCCAGCAGTTACACCGACAGGGGAAATCAGCCCCAGCATTTT. It encodes CASSYTDRGNQPQHF.

V usage is TRBV29-1 and J usage is TRBJ2-1; weak D call: TRBD1 (6 bases). CDR1 is SQVTM and CDR2 is ANQGSEA in the germline V gene. The CDR3 runs to 15 residues. Trimming removed 0 bases from V and 3 bases from J, with 12 bases in between. The CDR3 sequence is CSVEDLRTVYNEQFF. The CDR3 coding sequence is TGCAGCGTTGAAGATCTTCGGACAGTCTACAATGAGCAGTTCTTC.

The J gene is TRBJ2-1, the V gene TRBV6-2 or TRBV6-3, with TRBD2 as a possible D gene (5 bases). CDR3 length: 15 amino acids. The V end lost 2 bases, the J end lost 0 bases, and 8 bases lay between the germline ends. Germline-derived CDR1 and CDR2 are MNHEY and SVGEGT. CDR3 sequence reads: CASSYRGSSYNEQFF. Here the CDR3 DNA reads TGTGCCAGCAGTTACCGTGGGAGCTCCTACAATGAGCAGTTCTTC.

This clone appeared a single time. The chain recombines TRBV7-9 with TRBJ1-2, with D possibly TRBD1 on 6 matching bases. V was pared by 0 bases and J by 2 bases, with 10 bases between. The germline V gene encodes CDR1 SEHNR and CDR2 FQNEAQ (reference sequence). The CDR3 runs to 15 residues. In DNA form, the CDR3 reads TGTGCCAGCAGCTTAGCCGGGACACTAAACTATGGCTACACCTTC. It translates to CASSLAGTLNYGYTF.

J is TRBJ2-2 and V is TRBV1; the table names TRBD2, a call not compared with the DNA. TRBV1 is a documented pseudogene. The CDR3 sequence is 17 residues long. The CDR3 loop reads CTSSQGSSGINTGELFF. In DNA, the CDR3 is TGCACCAGCAGCCAAGGGTCTAGCGGGATCAACACCGGGGAGCTGTTTTTT.

The rearrangement links TRBV21-1 to TRBJ2-5; the table assigns TRBD1, which was not confirmed against the DNA. TRBV21-1 is classified as a pseudogene. The CDR3 is 17 amino acids. CDR3 coding DNA: TGTGCCAGCAGCAAAGATGGGGGCGCAATCTGCCAGGGGACCCAGTACTTC. It codes for CASSKDGGAICQGTQYF.

The chain joins TRBV24-1 to TRBJ2-3; D not certain. Germline V gives CDR1 KGHDR, CDR2 SFDVKD. The CDR3 runs to 15 residues. V was shortened by 1 base and J by 2 bases, with 9 bases between the two germline ends. Here the CDR3 reads CATSDFPTPTDTQYF. Here the CDR3 DNA reads TGTGCCACCAGTGATTTCCCGACTCCCACAGATACGCAGTATTTT.

The chain couples TRBV6-5 to TRBJ2-7; 8 bases fit TRBD1. This CDR3 contains 13 residues. Per the germline V gene, CDR1 is MNHEY and CDR2 is SVGAGI. V shed 5 bases and J 5 bases; nucleotides not matched to a gene: 5. CDR3 amino acids: CASSRDRGHEQYF. The CDR3 DNA follows: TGTGCCAGCAGTCGTGACAGGGGCCACGAGCAGTACTTC.